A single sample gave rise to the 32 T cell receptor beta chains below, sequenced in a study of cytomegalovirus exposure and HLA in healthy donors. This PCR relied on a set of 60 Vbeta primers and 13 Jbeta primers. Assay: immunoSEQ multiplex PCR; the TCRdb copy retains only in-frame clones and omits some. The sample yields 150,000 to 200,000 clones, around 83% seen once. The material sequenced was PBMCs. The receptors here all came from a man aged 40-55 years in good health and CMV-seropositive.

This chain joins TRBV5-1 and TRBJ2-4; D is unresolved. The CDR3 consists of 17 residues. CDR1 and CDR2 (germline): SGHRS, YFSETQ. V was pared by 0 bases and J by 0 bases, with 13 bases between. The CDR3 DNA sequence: TGCGCCAGCAGCTTGGACAGAAGAGCTGGAGCCAAAAACATTCAGTACTTC. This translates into CASSLDRRAGAKNIQYF.

The CDR3 loop is CSVEDRGARRSSGANVLTF. CDR3 in DNA: TGCAGCGTTGAAGATCGGGGGGCCAGGAGAAGCTCTGGGGCCAACGTCCTGACTTTC. V usage is TRBV29-1 and J usage is TRBJ2-6; TRBD2 might be the D (7 bases). Germline V gene lookup returns CDR1 SQVTM and CDR2 ANQGSEA. CDR3 size: 19 residues. V was shortened by 0 bases and J by 0 bases, with 18 bases between the two germline ends. The variable domain in full, with the rest retrieved from reference TRBV29-1 and TRBJ2-6, is SAVISQKPSRDICQRGTSLTIQCQVDSQVTMMFWYRQQPGQSLTLIATANQGSEATYESGFVIDKFPISRPNLTFSTLTVSNMSPEDSSIYLCSVEDRGARRSSGANVLTFGAGSRLTVL.

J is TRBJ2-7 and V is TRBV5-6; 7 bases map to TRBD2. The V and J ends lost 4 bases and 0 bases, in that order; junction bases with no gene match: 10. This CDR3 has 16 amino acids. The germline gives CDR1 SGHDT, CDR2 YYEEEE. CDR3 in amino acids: CASSPYPSGSSYEQYF. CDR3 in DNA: TGTGCCAGCAGCCCCTACCCTAGCGGCAGCTCCTACGAGCAGTACTTC.

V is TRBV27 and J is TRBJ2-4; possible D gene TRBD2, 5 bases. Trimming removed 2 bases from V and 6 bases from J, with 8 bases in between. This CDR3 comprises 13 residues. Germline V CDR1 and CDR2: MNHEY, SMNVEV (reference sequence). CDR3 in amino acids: CASSLGSLNIQYF. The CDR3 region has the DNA TGTGCCAGCAGTTTAGGGAGCCTAAACATTCAGTACTTC.

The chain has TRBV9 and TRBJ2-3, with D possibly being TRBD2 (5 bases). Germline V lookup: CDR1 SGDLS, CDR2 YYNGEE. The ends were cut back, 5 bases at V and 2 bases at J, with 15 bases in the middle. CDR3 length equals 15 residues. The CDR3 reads CASSFSGEYTDTQYF. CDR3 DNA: TGTGCCAGCAGTTTTAGTGGGGAGTACACAGATACGCAGTATTTT.

The CDR3 spells CASSSGGSLGDTQYF. The DNA of the CDR3 is TGCGCCAGCAGCTCCGGCGGGAGTCTCGGGGATACGCAGTATTTT. The chain is built from TRBV5-1 and TRBJ2-3; TRBD2 matches at 7 bases. The CDR3 covers 15 residues. CDR1 and CDR2 from the germline V gene are SGHRS and YFSETQ. V shed 3 bases, J shed 6 bases, and the junction held 10 bases outside the gene matches.

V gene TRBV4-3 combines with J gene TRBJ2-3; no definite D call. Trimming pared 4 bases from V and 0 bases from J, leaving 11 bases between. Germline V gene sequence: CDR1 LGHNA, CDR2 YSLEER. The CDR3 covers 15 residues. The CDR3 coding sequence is TGCGCCAGCAGCCTCCTGCATAGTAGCACAGATACGCAGTATTTT. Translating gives CASSLLHSSTDTQYF.

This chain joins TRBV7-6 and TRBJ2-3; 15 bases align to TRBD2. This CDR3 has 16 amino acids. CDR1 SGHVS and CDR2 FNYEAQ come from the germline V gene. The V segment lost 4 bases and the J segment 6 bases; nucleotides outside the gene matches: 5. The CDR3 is CASSSGLAGGADTQYF. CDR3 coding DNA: TGTGCCAGCAGCTCCGGACTAGCGGGAGGGGCCGATACGCAGTATTTT.

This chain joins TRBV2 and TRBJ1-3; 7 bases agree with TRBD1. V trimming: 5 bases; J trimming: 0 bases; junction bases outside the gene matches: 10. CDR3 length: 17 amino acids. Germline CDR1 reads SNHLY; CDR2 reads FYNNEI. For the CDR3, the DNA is TGTGCCAGCAGTCCCACGCTTGGGACAGCCTCTGGAAACACCATATATTTT. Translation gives CASSPTLGTASGNTIYF.

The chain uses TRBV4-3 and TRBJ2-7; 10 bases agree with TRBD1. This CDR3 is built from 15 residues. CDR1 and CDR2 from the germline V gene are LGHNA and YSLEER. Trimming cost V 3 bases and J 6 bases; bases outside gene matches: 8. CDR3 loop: CASSQAGTGALEQYF. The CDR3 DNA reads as TGCGCCAGCAGCCAGGCCGGGACAGGGGCTCTCGAGCAGTACTTC.

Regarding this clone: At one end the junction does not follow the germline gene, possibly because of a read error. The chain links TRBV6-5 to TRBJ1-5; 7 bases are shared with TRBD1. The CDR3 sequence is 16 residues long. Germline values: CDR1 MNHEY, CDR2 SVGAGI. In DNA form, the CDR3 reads TGTGCCAGCAGTAACTCGGGACAGAATAGCAATCAGCCCCAGCATTTT. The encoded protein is CASSNSGQNSNQPQHF.

CDR3 coding DNA: TGTGCCAGTACGACCGTGGGACAGGGCGGCGCTCAGCCCCAGCATTTT. It codes for CASTTVGQGGAQPQHF. The chain combines TRBV19 with TRBJ1-5, with 9 nucleotides matching TRBD1. CDR1 and CDR2 (germline): LNHDA, SQIVND (reference sequence). J gave up 6 bases and V 7 bases, and 13 bases lay outside the gene matches. This CDR3 spans 16 amino acids.

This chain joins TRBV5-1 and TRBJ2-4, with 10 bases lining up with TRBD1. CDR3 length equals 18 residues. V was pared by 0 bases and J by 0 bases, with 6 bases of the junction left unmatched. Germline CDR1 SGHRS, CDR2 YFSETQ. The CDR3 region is CASSLVGTGVVAKNIQYF. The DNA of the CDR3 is TGCGCCAGCAGCTTGGTCGGGACAGGGGTTGTAGCCAAAAACATTCAGTACTTC.

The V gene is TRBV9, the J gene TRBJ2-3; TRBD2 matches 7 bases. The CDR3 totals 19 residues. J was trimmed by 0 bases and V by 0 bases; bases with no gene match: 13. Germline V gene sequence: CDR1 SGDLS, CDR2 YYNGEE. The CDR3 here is CASSVDSLSSGLSTDTQYF. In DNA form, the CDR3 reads TGTGCCAGCAGCGTAGACTCTCTTTCTAGCGGACTTAGCACAGATACGCAGTATTTT.

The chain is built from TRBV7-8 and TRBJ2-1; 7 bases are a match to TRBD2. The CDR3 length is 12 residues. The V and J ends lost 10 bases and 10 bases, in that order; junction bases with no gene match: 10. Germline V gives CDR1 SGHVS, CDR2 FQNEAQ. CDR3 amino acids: CATGETSLEQFF. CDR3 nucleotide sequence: TGTGCCACAGGTGAGACTAGCCTCGAGCAGTTCTTC.

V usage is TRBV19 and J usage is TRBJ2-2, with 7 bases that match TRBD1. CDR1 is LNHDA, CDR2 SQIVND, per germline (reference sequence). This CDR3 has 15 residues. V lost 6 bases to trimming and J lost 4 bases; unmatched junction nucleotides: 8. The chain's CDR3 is CASSPGQKGTGELFF. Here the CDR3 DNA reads TGTGCCAGTAGCCCGGGACAGAAGGGCACCGGGGAGCTGTTTTTT.

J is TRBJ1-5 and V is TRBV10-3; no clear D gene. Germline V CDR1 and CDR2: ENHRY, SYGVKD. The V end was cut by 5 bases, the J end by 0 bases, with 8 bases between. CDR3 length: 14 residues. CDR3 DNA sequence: TGTGCCATCAGTACAGATAATAGCAATCAGCCCCAGCATTTT. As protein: CAISTDNSNQPQHF.

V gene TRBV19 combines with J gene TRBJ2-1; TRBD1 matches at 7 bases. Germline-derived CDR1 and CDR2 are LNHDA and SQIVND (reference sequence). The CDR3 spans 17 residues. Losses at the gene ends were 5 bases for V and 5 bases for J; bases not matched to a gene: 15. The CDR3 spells CASSLSQGVLGNNEQFF. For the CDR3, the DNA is TGTGCCAGTAGTTTAAGCCAGGGGGTTCTGGGTAACAATGAGCAGTTCTTC.

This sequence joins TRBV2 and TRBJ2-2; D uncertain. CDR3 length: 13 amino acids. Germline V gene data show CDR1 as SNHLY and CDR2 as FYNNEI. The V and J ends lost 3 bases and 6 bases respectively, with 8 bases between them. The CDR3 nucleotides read TGTGCCAGCAGTGATTCCGAGGCCGGGGAGCTGTTTTTT. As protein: CASSDSEAGELFF.

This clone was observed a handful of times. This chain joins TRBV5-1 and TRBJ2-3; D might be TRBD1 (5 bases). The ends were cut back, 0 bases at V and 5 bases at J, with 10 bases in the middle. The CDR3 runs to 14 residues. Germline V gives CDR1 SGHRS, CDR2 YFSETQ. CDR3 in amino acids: CASSLEGVGDTQYF. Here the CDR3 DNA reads TGCGCCAGCAGCTTGGAAGGGGTTGGAGATACGCAGTATTTT. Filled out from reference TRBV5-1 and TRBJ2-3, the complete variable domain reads KAGVTQTPRYLIKTRGQQVTLSCSPISGHRSVSWYQQTPGQGLQFLFEYFSETQRNKGNFPGRFSGRQFSNSRSEMNVSTLELGDSALYLCASSLEGVGDTQYFGPGTRLTVL.

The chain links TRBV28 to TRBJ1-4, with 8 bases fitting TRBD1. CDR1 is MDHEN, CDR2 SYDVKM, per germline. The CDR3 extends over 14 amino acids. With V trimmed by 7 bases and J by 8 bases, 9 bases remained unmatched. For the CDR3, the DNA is TGTGCCAGCACCCGGACAGGGTTTTTGGAAAAACTGTTTTTT. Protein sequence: CASTRTGFLEKLFF.

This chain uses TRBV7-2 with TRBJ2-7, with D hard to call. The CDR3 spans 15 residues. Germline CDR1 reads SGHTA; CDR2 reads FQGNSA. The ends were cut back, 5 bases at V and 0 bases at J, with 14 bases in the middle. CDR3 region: CASSTSVVRSYEQYF. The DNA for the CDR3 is TGTGCCAGCAGCACCTCCGTAGTACGCTCCTACGAGCAGTACTTC.

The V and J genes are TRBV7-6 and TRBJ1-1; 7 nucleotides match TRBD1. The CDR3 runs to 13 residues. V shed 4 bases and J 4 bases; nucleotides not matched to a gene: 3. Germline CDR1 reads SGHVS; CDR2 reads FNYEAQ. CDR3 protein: CASSSQGTTEAFF. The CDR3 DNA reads TGTGCCAGCAGCTCACAGGGGACCACTGAAGCTTTCTTT.

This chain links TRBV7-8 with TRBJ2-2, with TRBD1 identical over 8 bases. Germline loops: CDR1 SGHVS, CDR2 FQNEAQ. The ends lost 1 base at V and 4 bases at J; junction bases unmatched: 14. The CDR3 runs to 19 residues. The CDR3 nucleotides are TGTGCCAGCAGCTTAGTTCCGTCTTCGGACAGGGTTGTCACCGGGGAGCTGTTTTTT. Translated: CASSLVPSSDRVVTGELFF.

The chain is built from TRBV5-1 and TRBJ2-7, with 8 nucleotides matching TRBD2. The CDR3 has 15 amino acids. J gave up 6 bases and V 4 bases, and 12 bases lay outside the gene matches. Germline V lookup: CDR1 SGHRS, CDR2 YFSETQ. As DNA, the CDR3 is TGCGCCAGCAGCCCCAAAAGCGGGAGTAACGGCGAGCAGTACTTC. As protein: CASSPKSGSNGEQYF.

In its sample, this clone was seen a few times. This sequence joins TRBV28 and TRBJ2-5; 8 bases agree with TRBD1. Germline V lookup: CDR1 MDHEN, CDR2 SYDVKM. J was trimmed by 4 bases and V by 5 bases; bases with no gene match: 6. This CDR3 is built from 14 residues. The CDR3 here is CASSPPTGGETQYF. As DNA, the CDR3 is TGTGCCAGCAGTCCCCCTACAGGGGGAGAGACCCAGTACTTC.

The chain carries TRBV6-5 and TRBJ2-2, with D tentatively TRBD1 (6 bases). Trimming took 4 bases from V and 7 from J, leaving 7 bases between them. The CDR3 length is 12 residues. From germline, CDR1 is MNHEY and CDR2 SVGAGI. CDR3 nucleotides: TGTGCCAGCAGTTCAGGGGTCGGGGAGCTGTTTTTT. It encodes CASSSGVGELFF.

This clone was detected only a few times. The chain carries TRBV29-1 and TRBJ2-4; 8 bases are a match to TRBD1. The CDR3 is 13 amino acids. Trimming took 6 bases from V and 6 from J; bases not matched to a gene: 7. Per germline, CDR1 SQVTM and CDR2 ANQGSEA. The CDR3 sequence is CSVLQGAGNIQYF. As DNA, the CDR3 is TGCAGCGTCCTCCAGGGGGCGGGAAACATTCAGTACTTC.

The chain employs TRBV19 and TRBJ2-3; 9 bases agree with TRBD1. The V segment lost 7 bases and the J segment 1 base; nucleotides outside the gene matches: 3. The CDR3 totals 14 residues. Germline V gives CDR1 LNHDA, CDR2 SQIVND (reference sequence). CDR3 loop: CASKRTGGTDTQYF. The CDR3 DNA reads TGTGCCAGTAAGAGGACAGGGGGCACAGATACGCAGTATTTT.

CDR3 sequence: CASSGQFWTEAFF. Here the CDR3 DNA reads TGCGCCAGCTCTGGACAGTTTTGGACTGAAGCTTTCTTT. The chain joins TRBV4-3 to TRBJ1-1, with D maybe TRBD1 (6 bases). There are 13 residues in the CDR3. Germline V gives CDR1 LGHNA, CDR2 YSLEER. Trimming left V 8 bases short and J 5 bases short, with 15 bases between.

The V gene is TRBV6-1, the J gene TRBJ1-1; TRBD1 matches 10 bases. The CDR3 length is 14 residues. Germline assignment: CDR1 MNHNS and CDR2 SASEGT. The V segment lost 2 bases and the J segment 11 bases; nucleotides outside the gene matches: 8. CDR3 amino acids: CASSEKGQGGSAFF. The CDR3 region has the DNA TGTGCCAGCAGTGAAAAAGGACAGGGGGGCTCGGCTTTCTTT.

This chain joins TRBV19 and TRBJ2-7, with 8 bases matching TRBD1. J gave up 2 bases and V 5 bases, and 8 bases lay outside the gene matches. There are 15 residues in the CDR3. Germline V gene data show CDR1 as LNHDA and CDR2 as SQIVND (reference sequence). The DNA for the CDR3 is TGTGCCAGTAGTGTGACAGGGGATTCTACCTACGAGCAGTACTTC. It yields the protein CASSVTGDSTYEQYF.